This TCR beta chain was found in a study of cytomegalovirus exposure and HLA in healthy donors. About the research overall: The approximately 130 validation repertoires matched the 666 first-cohort repertoires in platform, a later analysis reported.

For this clone: Its antigen remains unidentified.

The assay was immunoSEQ multiplex PCR, and TCRdb's table has in-frame clones only and misses some. The sample holds 55,000 to 70,000 clones, around 90% seen once. General observations from the study: In vitro confirmation showed a few CMV-associated chains to be CMV antigen specific. According to a subsequent analysis, TCR clusters from the first cohort were inclined to appear together in the 110 or so validation repertoires.

This CDR3 has 15 amino acids. The germline V gene encodes CDR1 SGHRS and CDR2 YFSETQ. Trimming at V came to 4 bases and at J to 7 bases, leaving 7 bases not matched to a gene. This sequence joins TRBV5-1 and TRBJ1-6; TRBD1 matches 8 bases. Sequencing was carried out using PBMCs. This TCR was sampled from a woman in her 30s in good health and CMV-seronegative. Here the CDR3 reads CASSAQGAGNSPLHF. CDR3 sequence (DNA): TGCGCCAGCAGCGCTCAGGGGGCAGGCAATTCACCCCTCCACTTT.